Listed below are T cell receptor beta chains from one sample, sequenced in a study of blood T cells in healthy people across ages. TCRdb passed the 5' RACE reads through MiXCR, listing each CDR3 protein once. The sample lists about 1,400,000 distinct CDR3 sequences; approximately 38% were seen once. The source material was blood. The receptors were gathered from a woman under 30 in good health. Both conserved end residues are part of each CDR3. D genes are given only for firm matches. A clone size is listed for some rows: how often the clone was seen (once, few, many), or a class if it is expanded.

TRBV7-8	-	-	TRBJ2-7	TGTGCCAGCAGCACGAGACAAAGGAGCTACGAGCAGTACTTC	CASSTRQRSYEQYF
TRBV29-1	-	-	TRBJ2-5	TGCAGCGTTGCTGCGTCCCAAGAGACCCAGTACTTC	CSVAASQETQYF
TRBV20-1	few	-	TRBJ1-1	TGCAGTGCGGGCAACCCTAACACTGAAGCTTTCTTT	CSAGNPNTEAFF
TRBV28	-	TRBD1	TRBJ1-6	TGTGCCAGCACCTTGGACAGGGAAGATTCACCCCTCCACTTT	CASTLDREDSPLHF
TRBV6-1	few	TRBD1	TRBJ2-7	TGTGCCGGCAGTGAGAGGGACAGTCACTACGAGCAGTACTTC	CAGSERDSHYEQYF
TRBV6-5	-	TRBD2	TRBJ2-5	TGTGCCAGCAGTTACTCTAGCGGGAGGAAAAATGAGCAGTACTTC	CASSYSSGRKNEQYF
TRBV15	-	-	TRBJ1-6	TGTGCCACCAGCAGTGGGGACGACCCGAATTCACCCCTCCACTTT	CATSSGDDPNSPLHF
TRBV20-1	few	-	TRBJ1-2	TGCAGTGCTAGAACCCGCACCTTTGGCTACACCTTC	CSARTRTFGYTF
TRBV6-2/TRBV6-3	few	-	TRBJ2-6	TGTGCCAGCAGAGGGACCGCAGGCGTCCTGACTTTC	CASRGTAGVLTF
TRBV19	-	TRBD2	TRBJ2-1	TGTGCCAGTAAGGGATTAGCGGGCGACTACAATGAGCAGTTCTTC	CASKGLAGDYNEQFF
TRBV10-3	-	-	TRBJ1-1	TGTGCCACCGGCCAGGCGAGCGGCTTGAACACTGAAGCTTTCTTT	CATGQASGLNTEAFF
TRBV7-9	-	TRBD2	TRBJ2-5	TGTGCCAGCAGCTTAGTGGCTAGCGGCTACAATGAGCAGTACTTC	CASSLVASGYNEQYF
TRBV15	few	TRBD1	TRBJ2-3	TGTGCCACCAGCATAGACAGGGGGCCAGGAGCAGATACGCAGTATTTT	CATSIDRGPGADTQYF
TRBV11-3	-	TRBD1	TRBJ2-3	TGTGCCAGCAGCTTAGATCTGGTGGGACAGGGGGGCACAGATACGCAGTATTTT	CASSLDLVGQGGTDTQYF
TRBV27	-	-	TRBJ2-1	TGTGCCAGCAGTTTACAGGGGGGGGTTTATGAGCAGTTCTTC	CASSLQGGVYEQFF
TRBV3-1	-	-	TRBJ2-5	TGTGCCAGCAGCCAAGAATCGAGCCGGACGTACCAAGAGACCCAGTACTTC	CASSQESSRTYQETQYF
TRBV2	few	TRBD2	TRBJ2-5	TGTGCCAGCAGGACAACTAGCGGGGGTTTCGAGACCCAGTACTTC	CASRTTSGGFETQYF
TRBV29-1	-	-	TRBJ2-3	TGCAGCGTTGAAGGCCGGCAGCTCACAGATACGCAGTATTTT	CSVEGRQLTDTQYF
TRBV7-9	few	-	TRBJ1-1	TGTGCCAGCAGCTTATGGTCCAGGGAAGAAGCTTTCTTT	CASSLWSREEAFF
TRBV20-1	-	TRBD2	TRBJ2-2	TGCAGTGCTCCACGGGGGGGCATTAACACCGGGGAGCTGTTTTTT	CSAPRGGINTGELFF
TRBV20-1	-	-	TRBJ2-7	TGCAGTGCTACGAAAACAGGGATGAATGAGCAGTACTTC	CSATKTGMNEQYF
TRBV24-1	-	TRBD2	TRBJ2-5	TGTGCCAACAGTGTAGTAGCGGGAGAGGGCCAAGAGACCCAGTACTTC	CANSVVAGEGQETQYF
TRBV11-3	-	-	TRBJ2-7	TGTGCCAGCAGCTTAGAGGACGGGGACTACGAGCAGTACTTC	CASSLEDGDYEQYF
TRBV11-2	few	TRBD2	TRBJ2-1	TGTGCCAGCAGCTTAGATGGGGCTAGCGGGGGGCAGTTCTTC	CASSLDGASGGQFF
TRBV6-1	few	-	TRBJ1-2	TGTGCCAGCAGGTCGGGGACCGCCGAGTACTATGGCTACACCTTC	CASRSGTAEYYGYTF
TRBV3-1	-	-	TRBJ2-2	TGTGCCAGCAGCCGGGACCCTACTAACACCGGGGAGCTGTTTTTT	CASSRDPTNTGELFF
TRBV11-2	-	TRBD2	TRBJ2-7	TGTGCCAGCAGGGGTAGCGGGGAGGCCTACGAGCAGTACTTC	CASRGSGEAYEQYF
TRBV20-1	few	-	TRBJ1-2	TGCAGTGCTAGAGGTCATTTCGATGGCTACACCTTC	CSARGHFDGYTF
TRBV18	-	-	TRBJ2-5	TGTGCCAGCTCACAGTTCTTGGAAGAGACCCAGTACTTC	CASSQFLEETQYF
TRBV6-6	-	-	TRBJ2-2	TGTGCCCTACGGCTTATCACCGGGGAGCTGTTTTTT	CALRLITGELFF
TRBV27	-	-	TRBJ2-5	TGTGCCAGCTCCCGGGACTGGACCTACAATGAGCAGTACTTC	CASSRDWTYNEQYF
TRBV10-3	-	TRBD2	TRBJ2-5	TGTGCCATCAGTCCTATAGCGGGGGGTCCGGAGACCCAGTACTTC	CAISPIAGGPETQYF
TRBV5-5	-	-	TRBJ2-7	TGTGCCAGCAGCTTACCCTCTCCGAGCTCCTACAATGAGCAGTACTTC	CASSLPSPSSYNEQYF
TRBV7-2	few	TRBD1	TRBJ1-2	TGTGCCAGCAGCCCCACGGACAGGGGAAACTATGGCTACACCTTC	CASSPTDRGNYGYTF
TRBV4-1	-	-	TRBJ1-2	TGCGCCAGCAGCCGATCCGGAAGCCTGAAGGTGGAATCTTATTATGGCTACACCTTC	CASSRSGSLKVESYYGYTF
TRBV28	-	-	TRBJ2-4	TGTGCCAGCAGTTTGGCGGGGCCCCGGGAGCAGTACTTC	CASSLAGPREQYF
TRBV29-1	many	-	TRBJ2-3	TGCAGCGTTGATCGGCAGGTGGGGACAGATACGCAGTATTTT	CSVDRQVGTDTQYF
TRBV7-8	few	TRBD2	TRBJ2-1	TGTGCCAGCAGGTATGGGACTAGCGGGGAAAGCTCCTACAATGAGCAGTTCTTC	CASRYGTSGESSYNEQFF
TRBV20-1	-	-	TRBJ1-5	TGCAGTGCTAGAGGTGAACTCAGCTCCCAGCCCCAGCATTTT	CSARGELSSQPQHF
TRBV21-1	-	-	TRBJ2-5	TGTGCCAGCAGCAGGTCCGGGACTAGCGAGAAAGGGACCCAGTACTTC	CASSRSGTSEKGTQYF
TRBV6-2/TRBV6-3	once	TRBD2	TRBJ2-4	TGTGCCAGCAGTGACGGGGGGGCCGGAAACATTCAGTACTTC	CASSDGGAGNIQYF
TRBV12-3/TRBV12-4	few	TRBD1	TRBJ1-2	TGTGCCAGCAGTCCAGGACAGGGGGGAGACTATGGCTACACCTTC	CASSPGQGGDYGYTF
TRBV11-2	-	-	TRBJ2-7	TGTGCCAGCAGCTTGGGGACTCCCCATCGGGGGTCCTACAATGAGCAGTACTTC	CASSLGTPHRGSYNEQYF
TRBV4-1	-	-	TRBJ2-3	TGCGCCAGCAGCCAGTGGCAGAGAGGCACAGATACGCAGTATTTT	CASSQWQRGTDTQYF
TRBV29-1	-	TRBD2	TRBJ2-5	TGCAGCGCACTAGCGGGAGGCGAGGAGCAGTACTTC	CSALAGGEEQYF
TRBV21-1	-	-	TRBJ2-2	TGTGCCAGCAGCAAAGGCGCGCCACACGTACAATGGGACCCCGGGGAGCTGTTTTTT	CASSKGAPHVQWDPGELFF
TRBV18	-	-	TRBJ2-3	TGTGCCAGCTCACTTCGGGGGCCTACCTCCACAGATACGCAGTATTTT	CASSLRGPTSTDTQYF
TRBV29-1	-	-	TRBJ2-5	TGCAGCGTTGAAAAAGGCCACCCTAAAGAGACCCAGTACTTC	CSVEKGHPKETQYF
TRBV12-3/TRBV12-4	-	-	TRBJ1-4	TGTGCCAGCAGGTCGAGGGCCCCTAATGAAAAACTGTTTTTT	CASRSRAPNEKLFF
TRBV12-3/TRBV12-4	-	-	TRBJ2-1	TGTGCCAGCAGTGTCTCGGGACAACTATCTAATGAGCAGTTCTTC	CASSVSGQLSNEQFF
TRBV15	few	-	TRBJ2-7	TGTGCCACCAGGCCAGGGGAGAGTTACGAGCAGTACTTC	CATRPGESYEQYF
TRBV2	-	-	TRBJ2-4	TGTGCCAGCAGTACGGGCGGGACCAAAAACATTCAGTACTTC	CASSTGGTKNIQYF
TRBV20-1	-	-	TRBJ2-1	TGCAGTGCTAGAGATCGGGAGTCCCTCGTGCAGTTCTTC	CSARDRESLVQFF
TRBV3-1	-	-	TRBJ2-1	TGTGCCAGCAGCCAAGGGGCGAGGGGGACGTTCTTC	CASSQGARGTFF
TRBV21-1	-	-	TRBJ1-4	TGTGCCAGCAGCAAAGCAAAGGCCGAGGGGGAAAAACTGTTTTTT	CASSKAKAEGEKLFF
TRBV11-2	-	TRBD2	TRBJ2-4	TGTGCCAGCAGCCCCCCCGGACTAGACCTAGCCAAAAACATTCAGTACTTC	CASSPPGLDLAKNIQYF
TRBV6-5	few	-	TRBJ2-4	TGTGCCAGCAGTTACGAAGGGGAGGTAGCCAAAAACATTCAGTACTTC	CASSYEGEVAKNIQYF